This TCR beta chain is from a study of OX40 agonist ivuxolimab in advanced cancers. About the study as a whole: Ivuxolimab was an agonistic, fully human IgG2 monoclonal antibody directed against OX40 (CD134), a costimulatory receptor. Intravenous ivuxolimab was administered to patients every 2 weeks at six dose levels: 0.01, 0.1, 0.3, 1.5, 3 and 10 mg/kg. Of the 52 patients in dose escalation, 19 had hepatocellular carcinoma, some 15 had melanoma, 9 had renal cell carcinoma and 9 had head and neck cancer. A male proportion of almost 85% and a mean age of 60 years, ranging from 23 to 79, were recorded for the dose-escalation cohort. Prior anti-PD-1, anti-PD-L1 or anti-CTLA-4 therapy was permitted, and about two fifths of dose-escalation patients had received checkpoint inhibitors. Partial responses were achieved by three dose-escalation patients, of whom one had hepatocellular carcinoma and two had cutaneous melanoma. Peripheral TCRbeta sequencing aimed to test whether ivuxolimab altered TCR sequence diversity and caused clonal T-cell expansion. The paper covers the monotherapy dose-escalation part of the phase I ivuxolimab trial, which included N = 52 patients. Here is what the overall study found, with its caveats: In the 0.1-3.0 mg/kg groups, partial responders were among the patients with the lowest normalized peripheral clonal expansion, particularly in CD8+ T cells. On average, CD8+ T cells showed more expanded clones than CD4+ T cells after ivuxolimab. At doses from 0.1 to 3.0 mg/kg, clonal expansion was seen in both CD4+ and CD8+ blood T cells between baseline and week 6. Low levels of normalized T-cell clonal expansion were also seen in some patients who did not respond. The antigen specificity of the clonally expanded peripheral T cells was not determined.

The germline V gene sets CDR1 to MDHEN and CDR2 to SYDVKM. Inclusive of the bounding cysteine and phenylalanine, the CDR3 is 14 residues long. Of the read, only the CDR3 DNA is kept; its 42 bases are in frame from base 1. V is shortened by 3 bases, J by 2 bases, and the region joining them spans 11 bases. To sequence the TCRbeta CDR3 region, genomic DNA was isolated from the sorted cells. The immunoSEQ Assay was used to sequence the TCRbeta CDR3 regions. The source is immuneACCESS, and TCRdb retained only in-frame sequences with V and J called. Part of the clones is not carried over; for the studies checked, unresolved V genes explain less than half of this, and the remainder is unexplained. The table for this sample lists 70,000 to 90,000 clones; 70% to 90% of them were counted only once. The ten largest account for roughly 7.3% of the sample. The trial excluded patients who had a history of autoimmune disease or who were on systemic immunosuppression. Peripheral blood for TCR sequencing was drawn from every dose cohort at baseline, at cycle 4 day 1 and at cycle 7 day 1. The samples were drawn from a first-in-human, open-label, multicenter phase I dose-escalation trial of ivuxolimab. Adults with locally advanced or metastatic head and neck squamous cell, hepatocellular, melanoma or renal cell carcinoma were enrolled in the trial. CD4+ and CD8+ T cells were sorted separately from peripheral blood before TCR sequencing.

About this clone itself: What antigen it recognizes has not been identified. Per-base qualities were not stored, and no clone one base away is much larger.

The specimen comprised CD4+ or CD8+ T cells sorted from blood, sampled in a trial of the OX40 agonist ivuxolimab. Recombination linked TRBV28 to TRBJ2-7, and the D gene may be TRBD2, 6 bases matching. This clonotype originated in an adult with an advanced solid tumor such as melanoma, head and neck, liver or kidney cancer. The CDR3 loop reads CASSLAGPTYEQYF. The nucleotide sequence reads TGTGCCAGCAGTTTGGCGGGGCCCACCTACGAGCAGTACTTC. Extended through the reference TRBV28 and TRBJ2-7 proteins, this CDR3 yields the full variable domain: DVKVTQSSRYLVKRTGEKVFLECVQDMDHENMFWYRQDPGLGLRLIYFSYDVKMKEKGDIPEGYSVSREKKERFSLILESASTNQTSMYLCASSLAGPTYEQYFGPGTRLTVT.